A single T cell receptor beta chain is shown here with its context. Its antigen remains unidentified. The CDR3 loop spans 13 amino acids. Germline assignment: CDR1 SGHRS and CDR2 YFSETQ. Losses at the gene ends were 3 bases for V and 6 bases for J; bases not matched to a gene: 2. The data originate from a study of cytomegalovirus exposure and HLA in healthy donors. Study observations and caveats: The majority of TCR sequences were rare, yet some public TCRs appeared in many donors. Cytomegalovirus-associated TCR beta chains were listed, numbering 164. In vitro testing confirmed a few CMV-associated chains as specific for CMV antigens.

The method was immunoSEQ multiplex PCR; TCRdb's version includes in-frame clones alone and lacks a portion of them. This sample carries roughly 270,000 clones, approximately 88% of them seen once, and the ten largest clones take about 0.9%. The sample comprised PBMCs. The chain has TRBV5-1 and TRBJ2-2; 7 bases are shared with TRBD2. The TCR comes from a woman aged 18-29 years in good health and CMV-seronegative. In DNA form, the CDR3 reads TGCGCCAGCAGCTATAGCGGGCCCGGGGAGCTGTTTTTT. As protein: CASSYSGPGELFF.